This passage covers 23 T cell receptor beta chains from one sample sequenced in a study of T-cell reconstitution after alpha-beta-depleted transplantation in children. Unique molecular identifiers were incorporated when the TCRbeta library was constructed. TCRdb re-derived calls from the PCR reads in MiXCR, one entry per CDR3 protein. The table includes 600,000 to 700,000 distinct CDR3 sequences, roughly 17% detected once. Source: PBMCs from the stem cell graft donor, taken from the stem cell graft. These receptors were obtained from a human donor who donated a stem cell graft to a child with acute myeloid leukemia.

CDR3 amino acids: CASTPRVTNTEAFF. CDR3 DNA sequence: TGTGCCAGCACCCCAAGAGTGACAAACACTGAAGCTTTCTTT. The chain joins TRBV12-3 or TRBV12-4 to TRBJ1-1; D is undetermined. CDR3 length: 14 amino acids. The V end was cut by 7 bases, the J end by 2 bases, with 14 bases between.

The chain joins TRBV29-1 to TRBJ2-1; possible D gene TRBD2, 6 bases. The CDR3 extends over 14 amino acids. From germline, CDR1 is SQVTM and CDR2 ANQGSEA. V was trimmed by 3 bases and J by 4 bases, leaving 13 bases between them. The CDR3 reads CSVEDYYPYNEQFF. In DNA, the CDR3 is TGCAGCGTTGAGGACTATTACCCGTACAATGAGCAGTTCTTC.

This chain links TRBV10-3 with TRBJ2-3, with D maybe TRBD2 (6 bases). Trimming shortened V by 0 bases and J by 0 bases, and 10 bases separated the two germline ends. The CDR3 is made up of 16 amino acids. Germline V gives CDR1 ENHRY, CDR2 SYGVKD. The CDR3 spells CAISESAGRSTDTQYF. The CDR3 nucleotides read TGTGCCATCAGTGAGTCGGCGGGGAGGAGCACAGATACGCAGTATTTT.

The sample holds a few counts of this clonotype. This rearrangement joins TRBV7-8 to TRBJ2-1; 11 positions match TRBD2. J gave up 3 bases and V 5 bases, and 9 bases lay outside the gene matches. This CDR3 region has 17 residues. The germline CDR1 and CDR2 sequences are SGHVS and FQNEAQ. Here the CDR3 DNA reads TGTGCCAGCAGCCTTCGACTAGCGGGGTCCCTCTACAATGAGCAGTTCTTC. Protein product: CASSLRLAGSLYNEQFF.

This clonotype appeared many times. The V and J genes are TRBV7-2 and TRBJ1-6; 7 bases are a match to TRBD1. Per germline, CDR1 SGHTA and CDR2 FQGNSA. J was trimmed by 7 bases and V by 5 bases; bases with no gene match: 11. CDR3 size: 16 residues. As DNA, the CDR3 is TGTGCCAGCAGCCGACGAAGAGGGGGCAACAATTCACCCCTCCACTTT. Translated: CASSRRRGGNNSPLHF.

Ten or more counts support this clonotype. Sequence at one end of the junction differs from germline and may be a read error. The chain couples TRBV29-1 to TRBJ1-2; D ambiguous. CDR3 length: 11 amino acids. Germline values: CDR1 SQVTM, CDR2 ANQGSEA. The CDR3 DNA reads TGCAGCGTTGAAGGAGGGAAACAGACTCGCTTC. It yields the protein CSVEGGKQTRF.

This clonotype has just a few counts. V is TRBV12-3 or TRBV12-4 and J is TRBJ2-1; 11 bases fit TRBD2. This CDR3 region has 18 residues. V dropped 5 bases and J dropped 4; count of bases not matched to a gene: 13. The CDR3 spells CASSREGGLAGDYNEQFF. The CDR3 coding sequence is TGTGCCAGCAGTAGGGAGGGAGGACTAGCGGGTGATTACAATGAGCAGTTCTTC.

In its sample, this clonotype was seen many times. The chain links TRBV6-5 to TRBJ2-7, with no clear D. This CDR3 has 14 residues. Germline-derived CDR1 and CDR2 are MNHEY and SVGAGI. Trimming left V 0 bases short and J 2 bases short, with 8 bases between. The CDR3 DNA reads TGTGCCAGCAGTTACTCCGACGGACCCTACGAGCAGTACTTC. Its translation is CASSYSDGPYEQYF.

This clonotype was observed a few times. The chain has TRBV7-2 and TRBJ2-3; tentatively, D is TRBD1 (6 bases). Per the germline V gene, CDR1 is SGHTA and CDR2 is FQGNSA. This CDR3 region has 12 residues. The V and J ends lost 5 bases and 11 bases respectively, with 14 bases between them. The CDR3 region has the DNA TGTGCCAGCAGCCACTCAGGGGTCTGGCAGTATTTT. It is translated as CASSHSGVWQYF.

The sample holds a few counts of this clonotype. The chain is built from TRBV7-8 and TRBJ2-2; maybe TRBD2 (5 bases). CDR3 length: 14 residues. V lost 5 bases to trimming and J lost 8 bases, with 15 bases between them. Per germline, CDR1 SGHVS and CDR2 FQNEAQ. The CDR3 DNA reads as TGTGCCAGCAGCGTCGGGAAGGGTGTGGGGGAGCTGTTTTTT. Protein product: CASSVGKGVGELFF.

J is TRBJ2-3 and V is TRBV11-2; 9 positions match TRBD2. With V trimmed by 3 bases and J by 5 bases, 9 bases remained unmatched. The germline V gene encodes CDR1 SGHAT and CDR2 FQNNGV. The CDR3 consists of 16 residues. The CDR3 DNA reads as TGTGCCAGCAGCTTGATTGGGACTAGCAGGCAAGATACGCAGTATTTT. This gives the protein CASSLIGTSRQDTQYF.

The V call is TRBV5-1, the J call TRBJ2-3; tentative D call: TRBD1 (8 bases). V shed 0 bases and J shed 1 base, with 15 bases lying between them. The CDR3 loop spans 17 amino acids. Germline assignment: CDR1 SGHRS and CDR2 YFSETQ. The CDR3 DNA sequence: TGCGCCAGCAGCTTGGTGCCCACAGGGGGGGGCACAGATACGCAGTATTTT. Amino acid sequence: CASSLVPTGGGTDTQYF.

This clonotype was seen only a few times. The chain recombines TRBV11-2 with TRBJ1-1, with TRBD1 identical over 11 bases. V was pared by 0 bases and J by 4 bases, with 1 base of the junction left unmatched. The CDR3 loop spans 15 amino acids. Looked up from germline, CDR1 is SGHAT and CDR2 is FQNNGV. The CDR3 sequence: CASSLDGTGGTEAFF. The CDR3 nucleotides read TGTGCCAGCAGCTTAGATGGGACAGGGGGCACTGAAGCTTTCTTT.

Ten or more counts support this clonotype. The rearrangement links TRBV5-1 to TRBJ2-5; TRBD1 agrees at 8 bases. Trimming took 4 bases from V and 1 from J; bases not matched to a gene: 3. Looked up from germline, CDR1 is SGHRS and CDR2 is YFSETQ. The CDR3 runs 14 residues. Here the CDR3 DNA reads TGCGCCAGCAGCCAGGACAGGGTCCAAGAGACCCAGTACTTC. Protein sequence: CASSQDRVQETQYF.

This clonotype has ten or more counts. The J gene is TRBJ2-3, the V gene TRBV20-1; D perhaps matches TRBD1 (6 bases). The CDR3 is 15 amino acids. Trimming shortened V by 5 bases and J by 0 bases, and 15 bases separated the two germline ends. CDR1 DFQATT and CDR2 SNEGSKA come from the germline V gene (reference sequence). CDR3 sequence (DNA): TGCAGTGCTTTTCGACGGACAGAAAGCACAGATACGCAGTATTTT. As protein: CSAFRRTESTDTQYF.

This clonotype came up a few times. CDR3 protein: CASSNQGNTEAFF. DNA for the CDR3: TGCGCCAGCAGTAACCAGGGTAACACTGAAGCTTTCTTT. V is TRBV4-3 and J is TRBJ1-1; possibly TRBD1 for D (5 bases). The CDR3 sequence is 13 residues long. CDR1 is LGHNA and CDR2 is YSLEER in the germline V gene. V dropped 6 bases and J dropped 2 bases, with 10 bases sitting between them.

This clonotype occurred a few times. The CDR3 region is CASSLIAGSSNQPQHF. In DNA, the CDR3 is TGTGCCAGCAGCTTAATAGCGGGGTCGAGCAATCAGCCCCAGCATTTT. The rearrangement uses TRBV7-9 and TRBJ1-5, with D unclear. V lost 2 bases to trimming and J lost 1 base, with 12 bases between them. Germline CDR1 and CDR2: SEHNR and FQNEAQ (reference sequence). The CDR3 contains 16 residues.

The V and J genes are TRBV7-9 and TRBJ1-3, with unresolved D. The V end was cut by 5 bases, the J end by 0 bases, with 8 bases between. CDR3 size: 14 residues. Germline V gene lookup returns CDR1 SEHNR and CDR2 FQNEAQ (reference sequence). The CDR3 spells CASSRGFSGNTIYF. CDR3 sequence (DNA): TGTGCCAGCAGCCGGGGATTCTCTGGAAACACCATATATTTT.

This clonotype was picked up a small number of times. J is TRBJ2-7 and V is TRBV10-3; D not certain. Looked up from germline, CDR1 is ENHRY and CDR2 is SYGVKD. Trimming took 4 bases from V and 3 from J, leaving 13 bases between them. This CDR3 has 14 residues. In DNA, the CDR3 is TGTGCCATCAGTGTCAGTGGCCCGGGCTACGAGCAGTACTTC. Translating gives CAISVSGPGYEQYF.

This clonotype was detected a few times. The V and J genes are TRBV20-1 and TRBJ1-5; D is uncertain. This CDR3 has 14 residues. Trimming removed 6 bases at V and 2 bases at J, with 14 bases between. CDR1 and CDR2 from the germline V gene are DFQATT and SNEGSKA (reference sequence). Here the CDR3 reads CSATAASGNQPQHF. The CDR3 nucleotides read TGCAGTGCGACGGCCGCATCGGGCAATCAGCCCCAGCATTTT.

This clonotype has at least ten counts. The rearrangement links TRBV20-1 to TRBJ1-1; D is possibly TRBD1 (5 bases). In germline, CDR1 is DFQATT, CDR2 SNEGSKA (reference sequence). The CDR3 loop spans 14 amino acids. V was trimmed by 3 bases and J by 3 bases, leaving 14 bases between them. CDR3 sequence: CSASGAVRYTEAFF. The CDR3 DNA follows: TGCAGTGCTAGCGGGGCAGTTCGATACACTGAAGCTTTCTTT.

On this clonotype itself: A clone one base away is much larger, so this may be a read error. The genes are TRBV6-5 and TRBJ1-6, with D unresolved. V was shortened by 0 bases and J by 7 bases, with 10 bases between the two germline ends. This CDR3 contains 15 residues. Germline values: CDR1 MNHEY, CDR2 SVGAGI. The CDR3 here is CASSYSQDPNSPLHF. For the CDR3, the DNA is TGTGCCAGCAGTTACTCTCAGGATCCAAATTCACCCCTCCACTTT.

This clonotype showed up many times. This chain connects TRBV12-3 or TRBV12-4 to TRBJ1-6; D gene ambiguous. CDR3 length: 14 residues. Between the trimmed V and J ends, which lost 4 bases and 7 bases, there was a span of 11 bases. CDR3 protein: CASSSDGKNSPLHF. CDR3 DNA: TGTGCCAGCAGTTCGGACGGAAAAAATTCACCCCTCCACTTT.